This T cell receptor beta chain was identified in a study of blood T cell repertoires in COVID-19. About the study: Acute and convalescent COVID-19 specimens originated in the United States, Italy and Spain. T cells, B-cell-depleted T cells, or PBMCs supplied cDNA or gDNA.

Under the authors' procedure: Nucleated cell counts were estimated from reference gene primer amplification. Some clones are missing from TCRdb's copy, which holds only in-frame ones; the method was immunoSEQ multiplex PCR. V and J calls and clone size are copied from that table; D and trimming were computed from the DNA. Found here are approximately 100,000 clones, about 85% of them singletons; the top ten hold roughly a tenth. Trimming cost V 5 bases and J 3 bases; bases outside gene matches: 11. In germline, CDR1 is LNHDA, CDR2 SQIVND (reference sequence). The CDR3 sequence is 17 residues long. The TCR comes from an elderly woman with acute or convalescent COVID-19. The chain uses TRBV19 and TRBJ2-1; 9 positions agree with TRBD1. Sequencing used peripheral blood. CDR3 nucleotide sequence: TGTGCCAGTAGTTCACTCCCAGGGGACAGGGTCTACAATGAGCAGTTCTTC. Translation gives CASSSLPGDRVYNEQFF.